The 16 T cell receptor beta chains presented below share a single source sample, sequenced in a study of blood T cell repertoires in COVID-19 (dated by TCRdb to 2018 to 2020). The library was made by the immunoSEQ multiplex PCR assay. In its TCRdb copy, this immuneACCESS table keeps in-frame sequences only and misses some clones. Where compared with another copy, unresolved V genes explain less than half of these, and the others have no known cause. A total of roughly 150,000 clones appear in this sample, roughly 87% of them only once. The ten most abundant clones make up 3.5% to 4.5% of the sample. Specimen: PBMCs or T cells enriched from blood (not recorded which). These receptors were taken from a woman between 40 and 50 years old who had been exposed to COVID-19.

This sequence joins TRBV27 and TRBJ2-1; a weak D match, TRBD2 (6 bases). From germline, CDR1 is MNHEY and CDR2 SMNVEV (reference sequence). CDR3 length: 15 amino acids. The V end lost 0 bases, the J end lost 3 bases, and 9 bases lay between the germline ends. CDR3 bases: TGTGCCAGCAGTTTATCGGGACTCCACTACAATGAGCAGTTCTTC. It yields the protein CASSLSGLHYNEQFF.

This clone was recorded once. The chain has TRBV28 and TRBJ1-5; TRBD1 aligns across 7 bases. V shed 6 bases and J 3 bases; nucleotides not matched to a gene: 5. The length of the CDR3 is 14 residues. The V gene's germline CDR1 is MDHEN and CDR2 SYDVKM. DNA of the CDR3: TGTGCCAGCAGCCCGACAGGGCTCAATCAGCCCCAGCATTTT. Protein sequence: CASSPTGLNQPQHF.

V and J are TRBV9 and TRBJ2-5; 8 nucleotides align to TRBD1. This CDR3 is built from 15 residues. Trimming removed 0 bases from V and 4 bases from J; junction bases left unmatched: 5. CDR1 SGDLS and CDR2 YYNGEE come from the germline V gene. CDR3 coding DNA: TGTGCCAGCAGCGTAGACGGCAGGGGGCTAGAGACCCAGTACTTC. As protein: CASSVDGRGLETQYF. The full variable domain, its missing parts supplied by reference TRBV9 and TRBJ2-5, is DSGVTQTPKHLITATGQRVTLRCSPRSGDLSVYWYQQSLDQGLQFLIQYYNGEERAKGNILERFSAQQFPDLHSELNLSSLELGDSALYFCASSVDGRGLETQYFGPGTRLLVL.

The gene calls are TRBV18 and TRBJ1-3; D possibly corresponds to TRBD1 (6 bases). The CDR3 is 16 residues long. Germline V gene lookup returns CDR1 KGHSH and CDR2 LQKENI. V was shortened by 3 bases and J by 0 bases, with 12 bases between the two germline ends. The CDR3 protein is CASSPAQGRSGNTIYF. The CDR3 DNA sequence: TGTGCCAGCTCACCCGCACAGGGCCGCTCTGGAAACACCATATATTTT.

The genes are TRBV6-5 and TRBJ1-6; D ambiguous. V was trimmed by 8 bases and J by 0 bases, leaving 8 bases between them. Germline lookup yields CDR1 MNHEY and CDR2 SVGAGI. The CDR3 is 14 amino acids. This chain's CDR3 is CASSESSYNSPLHF. CDR3 bases: TGTGCCAGCTCGGAGAGCTCCTATAATTCACCCCTCCACTTT.

The CDR3 loop is CASRATGGFQPQHF. In DNA form, the CDR3 reads TGTGCCAGCAGGGCGACAGGGGGGTTCCAGCCCCAGCATTTT. The V call is TRBV6-6, the J call TRBJ1-5; 9 positions match TRBD1. The CDR3 loop spans 14 amino acids. CDR1 and CDR2 (germline): MNHNY, SVGAGI (reference sequence). The V segment lost 6 bases and the J segment 7 bases; nucleotides outside the gene matches: 7.

This chain joins TRBV29-1 and TRBJ2-3; the D gene is possibly TRBD2 (5 bases). Germline CDR1 is SQVTM and CDR2 is ANQGSEA. The CDR3 covers 15 residues. V was shortened by 6 bases and J by 1 base, with 17 bases between the two germline ends. The CDR3 sequence is CSVISGARGTDTQYF. CDR3 nucleotide sequence: TGCAGCGTCATCAGCGGAGCACGAGGCACAGATACGCAGTATTTT.

This chain links TRBV29-1 with TRBJ1-2; 12 nucleotides line up with TRBD1. CDR3 size: 13 residues. V dropped 5 bases and J dropped 8; count of bases not matched to a gene: 6. Germline assignment: CDR1 SQVTM and CDR2 ANQGSEA. CDR3 in amino acids: CSVPGTGGAGYTF. The CDR3 coding sequence is TGCAGCGTTCCCGGGACAGGGGGCGCAGGCTACACCTTC.

The CDR3 DNA reads as TGTGCCAGCTCACCATGGGAGCCTACCCTGAACTACGAGCAGTACTTC. Protein: CASSPWEPTLNYEQYF. The rearrangement joins TRBV18 to TRBJ2-7, with D tentatively TRBD2 (5 bases). The CDR3 covers 16 residues. V dropped 2 bases and J dropped 3 bases, with 17 bases sitting between them. Per germline, CDR1 KGHSH and CDR2 LQKENI.

The rearrangement uses TRBV4-1 and TRBJ1-2; 8 nucleotides align to TRBD1. The V gene's germline CDR1 is MGHRA and CDR2 YSYEKL. V shed 4 bases, J shed 5 bases, and the junction held 9 bases outside the gene matches. The CDR3 length is 15 residues. The CDR3 spells CASSPSGQDKYGYTF. The DNA of the CDR3 is TGCGCCAGCAGCCCCTCGGGACAGGACAAGTATGGCTACACCTTC.

The chain combines TRBV19 with TRBJ1-5; D ambiguous. The germline V gene encodes CDR1 LNHDA and CDR2 SQIVND (reference sequence). The CDR3 runs 15 residues. With 1 base removed from V and 9 bases from J, the gap between germline ends came to 16 bases. The CDR3 nucleotides are TGTGCCAGTAGTATAGCGGCGGCTGGCGTGGGGCCCCAGCATTTT. This codes for CASSIAAAGVGPQHF.

A note on this clone: The same CDR3 arises from other DNA sequences in this sample as well. The rearrangement uses TRBV6-5 and TRBJ2-7, with 10 bases matching TRBD1. The V and J ends lost 2 bases and 2 bases, in that order; junction bases with no gene match: 3. Germline assignment: CDR1 MNHEY and CDR2 SVGAGI. The CDR3 loop spans 15 amino acids. The CDR3 DNA reads TGTGCCAGCAGTTACCGGGACAGGGGCACCTACGAGCAGTACTTC. Its translation: CASSYRDRGTYEQYF.

The chain employs TRBV25-1 and TRBJ2-7; the D is unclear. Germline loops: CDR1 MGHDK, CDR2 SYGVNS. CDR3 length: 11 residues. V was shortened by 5 bases and J by 3 bases, with 5 bases between the two germline ends. The DNA for the CDR3 is TGTGCCAGCAGTCTAGGCTACGAGCAGTACTTC. Translating gives CASSLGYEQYF.

The V gene is TRBV7-2, the J gene TRBJ1-5, with 7 bases identical to TRBD1. CDR1 is SGHTA and CDR2 is FQGNSA in the germline V gene. Trimming took 5 bases from V and 2 from J; bases not matched to a gene: 6. The CDR3 runs to 15 residues. CDR3 region: CASSVQGNRNQPQHF. CDR3 coding DNA: TGTGCCAGCAGCGTACAGGGGAATCGCAATCAGCCCCAGCATTTT.

Notes on this clone: At the DNA level, this CDR3 is encoded by other sequences in the same sample as well. The chain uses TRBV12-3 or TRBV12-4 and TRBJ1-1, with TRBD1 identical over 8 bases. Unmatched junction bases numbered 6, after V lost 6 bases and J lost 9 bases. This CDR3 region has 12 residues. CDR3 nucleotides: TGTGCCAGCAGCTCCGGGACAGGAAAAGCTTTCTTT. It specifies CASSSGTGKAFF.

The chain uses TRBV19 and TRBJ1-1; 7 bases agree with TRBD1. Losses at the gene ends were 5 bases for V and 2 bases for J; bases not matched to a gene: 8. This CDR3 contains 15 residues. Germline loops: CDR1 LNHDA, CDR2 SQIVND (reference sequence). The CDR3 DNA reads TGTGCCAGTAGTCTTCGCGGACAGGACAACACTGAAGCTTTCTTT. Amino acid sequence: CASSLRGQDNTEAFF.